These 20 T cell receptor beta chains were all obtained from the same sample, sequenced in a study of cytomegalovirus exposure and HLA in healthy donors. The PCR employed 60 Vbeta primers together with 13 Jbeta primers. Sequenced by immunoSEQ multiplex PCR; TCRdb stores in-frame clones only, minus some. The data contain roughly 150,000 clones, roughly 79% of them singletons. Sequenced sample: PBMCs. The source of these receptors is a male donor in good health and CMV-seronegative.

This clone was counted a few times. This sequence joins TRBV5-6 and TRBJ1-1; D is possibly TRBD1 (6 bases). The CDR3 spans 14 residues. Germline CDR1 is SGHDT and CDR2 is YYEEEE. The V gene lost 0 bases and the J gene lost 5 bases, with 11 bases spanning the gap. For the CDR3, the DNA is TGTGCCAGCAGCTTGGCCAGGGGTGGGACTGAAGCTTTCTTT. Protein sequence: CASSLARGGTEAFF.

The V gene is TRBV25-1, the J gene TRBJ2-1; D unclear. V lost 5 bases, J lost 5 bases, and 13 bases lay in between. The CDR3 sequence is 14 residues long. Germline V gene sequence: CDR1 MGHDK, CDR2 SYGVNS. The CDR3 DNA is TGTGCCAGCAGTTCTCAGATATCAGACAATGAGCAGTTCTTC. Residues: CASSSQISDNEQFF. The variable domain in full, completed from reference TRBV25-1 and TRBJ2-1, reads EADIYQTPRYLVIGTGKKITLECSQTMGHDKMYWYQQDPGMELHLIHYSYGVNSTEKGDLSSESTVSRIRTEHFPLTLESARPSHTSQYLCASSSQISDNEQFFGPGTRLTVL.

CDR3 DNA sequence: TGTGCCAGCAGCTCAAGGACAGGGGAGAACACTGAAGCTTTCTTT. This translates into CASSSRTGENTEAFF. This chain links TRBV11-2 with TRBJ1-1, with 9 bases fitting TRBD1. Germline CDR1 and CDR2: SGHAT and FQNNGV. The CDR3 has 15 amino acids. V lost 4 bases, J lost 1 base, and 4 bases stayed unmatched.

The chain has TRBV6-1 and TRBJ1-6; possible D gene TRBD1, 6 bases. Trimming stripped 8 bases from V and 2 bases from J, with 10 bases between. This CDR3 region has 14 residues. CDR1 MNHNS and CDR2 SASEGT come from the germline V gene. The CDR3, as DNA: TGTGCCAGCGAGGGGGTCCCCTATAATTCACCCCTCCACTTT. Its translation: CASEGVPYNSPLHF.

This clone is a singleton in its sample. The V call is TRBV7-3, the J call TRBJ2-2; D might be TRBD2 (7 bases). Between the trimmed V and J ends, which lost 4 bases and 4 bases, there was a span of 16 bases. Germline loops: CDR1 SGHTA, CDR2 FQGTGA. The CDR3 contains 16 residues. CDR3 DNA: TGTGCCAGCAGCTCGGGTGCGGGGGCCCTCACCGGGGAGCTGTTTTTT. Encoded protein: CASSSGAGALTGELFF.

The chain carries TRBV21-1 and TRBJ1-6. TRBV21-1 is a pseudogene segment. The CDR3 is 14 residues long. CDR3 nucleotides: TGTGCCAGCATCACCGACGGCGGGAATTCACCCCTCCACTTT. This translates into CASITDGGNSPLHF.

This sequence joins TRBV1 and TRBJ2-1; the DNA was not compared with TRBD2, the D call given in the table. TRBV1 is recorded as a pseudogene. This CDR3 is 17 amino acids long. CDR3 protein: CTSSQPGQRGTYNEQFF. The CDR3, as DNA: TGCACCAGCAGCCAACCTGGGCAGCGGGGTACTTACAATGAGCAGTTCTTC.

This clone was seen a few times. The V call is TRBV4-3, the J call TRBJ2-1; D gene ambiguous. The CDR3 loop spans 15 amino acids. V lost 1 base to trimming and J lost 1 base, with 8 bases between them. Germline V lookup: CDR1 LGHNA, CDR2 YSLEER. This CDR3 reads CASSQGEQSYNEQFF. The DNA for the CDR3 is TGCGCCAGCAGCCAAGGTGAACAGTCCTACAATGAGCAGTTCTTC.

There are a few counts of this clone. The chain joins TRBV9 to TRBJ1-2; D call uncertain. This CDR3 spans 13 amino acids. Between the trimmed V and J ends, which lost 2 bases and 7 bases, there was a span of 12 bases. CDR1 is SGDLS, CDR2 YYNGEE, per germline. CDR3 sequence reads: CASSVIGSSGYTF. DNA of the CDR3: TGTGCCAGCAGCGTGATTGGGAGTTCTGGCTACACCTTC.

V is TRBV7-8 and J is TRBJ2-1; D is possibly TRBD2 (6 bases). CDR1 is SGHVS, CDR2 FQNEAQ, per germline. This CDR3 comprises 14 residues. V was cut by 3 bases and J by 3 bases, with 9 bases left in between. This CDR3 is CASSFRLVYNEQFF. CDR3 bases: TGTGCCAGCAGCTTTAGACTAGTCTACAATGAGCAGTTCTTC.

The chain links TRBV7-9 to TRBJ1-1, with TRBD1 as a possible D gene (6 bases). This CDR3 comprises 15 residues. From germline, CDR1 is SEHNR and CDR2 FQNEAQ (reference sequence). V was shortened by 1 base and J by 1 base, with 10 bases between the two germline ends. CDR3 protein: CASSLGQAGNTEAFF. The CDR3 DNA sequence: TGTGCCAGCAGCTTAGGACAGGCAGGGAACACTGAAGCTTTCTTT.

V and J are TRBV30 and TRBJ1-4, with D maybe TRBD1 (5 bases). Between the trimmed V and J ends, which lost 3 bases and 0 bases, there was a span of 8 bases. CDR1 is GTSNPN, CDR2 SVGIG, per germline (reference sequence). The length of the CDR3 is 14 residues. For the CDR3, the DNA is TGTGCCTGGAGCCAGGGTGCAACTAATGAAAAACTGTTTTTT. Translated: CAWSQGATNEKLFF.

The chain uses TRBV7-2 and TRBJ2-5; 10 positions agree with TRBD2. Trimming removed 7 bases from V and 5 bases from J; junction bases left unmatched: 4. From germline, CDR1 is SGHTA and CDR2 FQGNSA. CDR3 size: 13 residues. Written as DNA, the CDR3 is TGTGCCAGCAACAAGCGGGAGGGGGAGACCCAGTACTTC. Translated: CASNKREGETQYF.

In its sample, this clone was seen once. The CDR3 bases are TGTGCCAGTAGTATAGATCCGGGGGGCGGCGTTTACGAGCAGTACTTC. Its translation: CASSIDPGGGVYEQYF. The chain recombines TRBV19 with TRBJ2-7; D is perhaps TRBD2 (7 bases). The germline V gene encodes CDR1 LNHDA and CDR2 SQIVND (reference sequence). The V end was cut by 0 bases, the J end by 4 bases, with 16 bases between. This CDR3 has 16 residues.

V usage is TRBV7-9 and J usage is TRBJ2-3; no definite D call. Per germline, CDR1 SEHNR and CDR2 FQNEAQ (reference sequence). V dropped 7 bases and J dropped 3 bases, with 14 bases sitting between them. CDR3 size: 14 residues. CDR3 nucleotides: TGTGCCAGCACCGGCCAGCGAAAGACAGATACGCAGTATTTT. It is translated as CASTGQRKTDTQYF.

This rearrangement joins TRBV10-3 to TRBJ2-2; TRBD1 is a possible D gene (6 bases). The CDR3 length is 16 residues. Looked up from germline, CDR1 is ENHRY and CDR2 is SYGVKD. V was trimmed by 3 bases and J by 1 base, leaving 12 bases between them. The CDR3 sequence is CAISDQVRGNTGELFF. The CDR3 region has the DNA TGTGCCATCAGTGATCAGGTCAGGGGGAACACCGGGGAGCTGTTTTTT.

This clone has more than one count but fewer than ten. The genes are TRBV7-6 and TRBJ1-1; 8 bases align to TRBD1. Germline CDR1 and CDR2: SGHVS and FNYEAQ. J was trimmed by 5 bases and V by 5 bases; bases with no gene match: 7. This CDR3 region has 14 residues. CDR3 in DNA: TGTGCCAGCAGCAGAAGGACAGGGATGACTGAAGCTTTCTTT. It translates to CASSRRTGMTEAFF.

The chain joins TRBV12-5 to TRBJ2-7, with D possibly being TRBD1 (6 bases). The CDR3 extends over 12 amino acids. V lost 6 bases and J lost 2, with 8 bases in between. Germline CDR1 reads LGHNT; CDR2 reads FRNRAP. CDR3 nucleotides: TGTGCTAGTGGACAGGGAGCCTACGAGCAGTACTTC. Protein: CASGQGAYEQYF.

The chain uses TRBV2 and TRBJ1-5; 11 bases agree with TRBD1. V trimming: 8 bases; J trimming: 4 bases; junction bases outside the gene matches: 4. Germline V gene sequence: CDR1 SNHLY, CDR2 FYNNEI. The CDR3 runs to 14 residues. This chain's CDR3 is CASGGTGGNQPQHF. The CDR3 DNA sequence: TGTGCCAGCGGGGGGACAGGGGGTAATCAGCCCCAGCATTTT.

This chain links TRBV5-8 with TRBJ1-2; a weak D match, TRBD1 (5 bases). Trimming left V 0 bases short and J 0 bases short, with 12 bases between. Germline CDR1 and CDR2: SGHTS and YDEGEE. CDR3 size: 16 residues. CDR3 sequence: CASSLDGGTANYGYTF. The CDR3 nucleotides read TGTGCCAGCAGCTTGGATGGGGGGACTGCTAACTATGGCTACACCTTC. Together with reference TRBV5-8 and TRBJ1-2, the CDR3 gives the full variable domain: EAGVTQSPTHLIKTRGQQATLRCSPISGHTSVYWYQQALGLGLQFLLWYDEGEERNRGNFPPRFSGRQFPNYSSELNVNALELEDSALYLCASSLDGGTANYGYTFGSGTRLTVV.